The clone carrying this T cell receptor (beta chain) was seen ten or more times. CDR3 length: 15 residues. Losses at the gene ends were 6 bases for V and 2 bases for J; bases not matched to a gene: 5. Germline-derived CDR1 and CDR2 are SQVTM and ANQGSEA. Researchers made TCR beta libraries by using iRepertoire HTBI primers and running Arm-PCR on CDR3 regions. TCRdb reprocessed the multiplex PCR reads via MiXCR and lists one record per CDR3 protein. This sample has 350,000 to 500,000 distinct CDR3 sequences, with roughly 15% found just once. Sample time point: newly diagnosed GD, antithyroid drugs for less than 3 months. From RNA extracted from PBMCs, the TCR library was made. This entry is derived from a study of regulatory T cells in long-lasting Graves disease. These sequences were also reported in another study, on T cells in Graves' hyperthyroidism and ophthalmopathy. That paper adds: The HTBI primer set was used in a first-round RT-PCR of the TCR CDR3. Blood also carried most thyroid clonotypes expanded above 0.001.

The genes are TRBV29-1 and TRBJ2-7; 15 bases map to TRBD2. The sample in question was peripheral blood mononuclear cells (PBMCs), obtained at new diagnosis, from a patient treated with antithyroid drugs. This receptor was identified in a woman between 18 and 29 years old with Graves disease. The CDR3 DNA is TGCAGCGTAGGGGGACTAGCGGGAGGAACCTACGAGCAGTACTTC. Translation: CSVGGLAGGTYEQYF.